This passage covers 5 T cell receptor beta chains from one sample sequenced in a study of cytomegalovirus exposure and HLA in healthy donors listed by TCRdb under 2017. The method was the immunoSEQ multiplex PCR assay. The multiplex PCR relied on a mix of 60 forward primers for TCR Vbeta segments and 13 reverse primers for TCR Jbeta segments. TCRdb retrieved this table from immuneACCESS and kept in-frame rearrangements only. Not all clones are present; in checked studies, unresolved V genes account for under half, and no reason is known for the remainder. The sample includes around 110,000 clones, with about 70% observed a single time. Jointly, the top ten make up 8.7% of the sample. Sequences were obtained from PBMCs. The receptor source for this set is a young man in good health and CMV-seropositive.

The V and J genes are TRBV7-9 and TRBJ1-1; 7 bases match TRBD1. The CDR3 totals 14 residues. V was pared by 3 bases and J by 5 bases, with 6 bases of the junction left unmatched. CDR1 SEHNR and CDR2 FQNEAQ come from the germline V gene (reference sequence). CDR3 nucleotides: TGTGCCAGCAGCTTTCATCAGGGGGAAACTGAAGCTTTCTTT. Its translation is CASSFHQGETEAFF.

The chain employs TRBV7-9 and TRBJ2-7; 7 nucleotides align to TRBD2. V shed 1 base and J 0 bases; nucleotides not matched to a gene: 6. CDR3 length equals 16 residues. Germline values: CDR1 SEHNR, CDR2 FQNEAQ (reference sequence). CDR3 amino acids: CASSLVSGESSYEQYF. DNA of the CDR3: TGTGCCAGCAGCTTAGTAAGCGGGGAGAGCTCCTACGAGCAGTACTTC. The variable domain in full, with the rest retrieved from reference TRBV7-9 and TRBJ2-7, is DTGVSQNPRHKITKRGQNVTFRCDPISEHNRLYWYRQTLGQGPEFLTYFQNEAQLEKSRLLSDRFSAERPKGSFSTLEIQRTEQGDSAMYLCASSLVSGESSYEQYFGPGTRLTVT.

The CDR3 here is CASSLGAGDDYEQYF. As DNA, the CDR3 is TGTGCCAGCAGCTTGGGAGCGGGGGACGACTACGAGCAGTACTTC. The chain carries TRBV5-6 and TRBJ2-7, with 8 bases that match TRBD2. V lost 0 bases and J lost 3; bases outside the gene matches: 5. This CDR3 region has 15 residues. The germline CDR1 and CDR2 sequences are SGHDT and YYEEEE.

The chain recombines TRBV6-5 with TRBJ1-1, with 7 positions matching TRBD1. After removal of 5 bases from V and 4 bases from J, the junction contained 4 bases not matched to a gene. This CDR3 comprises 13 residues. Per the germline V gene, CDR1 is MNHEY and CDR2 is SVGAGI. The CDR3 loop reads CASSLGGTTEAFF. Here the CDR3 DNA reads TGTGCCAGCAGTCTAGGGGGCACCACTGAAGCTTTCTTT.

The CDR3 sequence: CSVDVVGVETQYF. The DNA for the CDR3 is TGCAGCGTTGATGTCGTCGGGGTAGAGACCCAGTACTTC. The V call is TRBV29-1, the J call TRBJ2-5, with a possible D match to TRBD2 (5 bases). Germline V gene lookup returns CDR1 SQVTM and CDR2 ANQGSEA. V was cut by 3 bases and J by 4 bases, with 12 bases left in between. The CDR3 sequence is 13 residues long.